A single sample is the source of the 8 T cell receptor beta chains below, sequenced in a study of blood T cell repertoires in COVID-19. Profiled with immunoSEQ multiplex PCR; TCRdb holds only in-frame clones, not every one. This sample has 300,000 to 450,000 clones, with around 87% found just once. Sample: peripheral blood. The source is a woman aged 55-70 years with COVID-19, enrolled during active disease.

The CDR3 spells CSVDEPGGFGNTIYF. CDR3 DNA sequence: TGCAGCGTTGATGAACCAGGGGGATTTGGAAACACCATATATTTT. This rearrangement joins TRBV29-1 to TRBJ1-3; TRBD1 aligns across 7 bases. Germline V gives CDR1 SQVTM, CDR2 ANQGSEA. This CDR3 contains 15 residues. With V trimmed by 3 bases and J by 3 bases, 8 bases remained unmatched.

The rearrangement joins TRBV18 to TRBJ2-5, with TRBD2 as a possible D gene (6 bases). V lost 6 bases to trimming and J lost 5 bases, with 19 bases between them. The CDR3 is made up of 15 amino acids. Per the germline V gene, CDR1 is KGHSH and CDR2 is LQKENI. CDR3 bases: TGTGCCAGCTCCCTGAACGGCGCCGCGGGGGAGACCCAGTACTTC. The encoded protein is CASSLNGAAGETQYF. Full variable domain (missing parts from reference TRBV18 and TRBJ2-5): NAGVMQNPRHLVRRRGQEARLRCSPMKGHSHVYWYRQLPEEGLKFMVYLQKENIIDESGMPKERFSAEFPKEGPSILRIQQVVRGDSAAYFCASSLNGAAGETQYFGPGTRLLVL.

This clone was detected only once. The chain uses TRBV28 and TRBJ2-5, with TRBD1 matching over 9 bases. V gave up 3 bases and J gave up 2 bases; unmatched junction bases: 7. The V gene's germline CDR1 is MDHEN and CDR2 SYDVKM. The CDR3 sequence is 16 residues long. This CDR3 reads CASSFLVGTGQETQYF. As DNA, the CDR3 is TGTGCCAGCAGTTTTTTAGTTGGGACAGGGCAAGAGACCCAGTACTTC.

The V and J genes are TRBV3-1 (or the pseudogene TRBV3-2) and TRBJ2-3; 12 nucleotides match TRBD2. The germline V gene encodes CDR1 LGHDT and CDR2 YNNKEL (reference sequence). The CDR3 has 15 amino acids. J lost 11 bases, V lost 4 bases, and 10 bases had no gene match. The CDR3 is CASSPGPSGGEGQYF. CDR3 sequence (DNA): TGTGCCAGCAGCCCCGGGCCTAGCGGGGGGGAGGGGCAGTATTTT.

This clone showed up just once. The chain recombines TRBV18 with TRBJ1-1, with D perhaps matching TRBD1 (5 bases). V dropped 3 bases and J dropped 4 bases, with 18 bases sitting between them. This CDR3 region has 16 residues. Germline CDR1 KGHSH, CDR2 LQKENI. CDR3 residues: CASSPLRVEVGTEAFF. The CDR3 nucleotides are TGTGCCAGCTCACCCCTCAGGGTCGAGGTTGGCACTGAAGCTTTCTTT.

The CDR3 DNA follows: TGTGCCAGCAGTGACCCCGACATCGGGGAAATCAAATCCTACGAGCAGTACTTC. Its protein product is CASSDPDIGEIKSYEQYF. The rearrangement uses TRBV6-4 and TRBJ2-7; maybe TRBD2 (5 bases). Deletions cut 2 bases from V and 1 base from J, with 21 bases between. Germline CDR1 and CDR2: MRHNA and SNTAGT. The CDR3 loop spans 18 amino acids.

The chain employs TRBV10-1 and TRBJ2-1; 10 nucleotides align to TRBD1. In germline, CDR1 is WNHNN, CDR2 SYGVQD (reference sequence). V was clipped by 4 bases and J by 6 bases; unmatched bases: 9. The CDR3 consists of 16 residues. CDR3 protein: CASSALGTGASNEQFF. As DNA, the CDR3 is TGCGCCAGCAGTGCCCTTGGGACAGGGGCTTCCAATGAGCAGTTCTTC.

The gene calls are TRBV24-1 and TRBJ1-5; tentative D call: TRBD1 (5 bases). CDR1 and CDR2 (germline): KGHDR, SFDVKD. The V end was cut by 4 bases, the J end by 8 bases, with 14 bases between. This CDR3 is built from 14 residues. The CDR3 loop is CATSDRDGRKPQHF. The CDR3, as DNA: TGTGCCACCAGTGACCGGGACGGGAGGAAGCCCCAGCATTTT.